The 31 T cell receptor beta chains listed next were all sequenced from one sample in a study of cytomegalovirus exposure and HLA in healthy donors. 13 Jbeta primers and 60 Vbeta primers were used for the PCR. The assay was immunoSEQ multiplex PCR, and TCRdb's table has in-frame clones only and misses some. The table includes some 200,000 clones, around 86% detected once. Material for sequencing was PBMCs. These receptors were collected from a man aged 40-49 years in good health and CMV-seropositive.

The gene calls are TRBV10-1 and TRBJ1-6, with TRBD1 matching over 7 bases. The CDR3 consists of 17 residues. Germline V gives CDR1 WNHNN, CDR2 SYGVQD (reference sequence). Trimming cost V 9 bases and J 2 bases; bases outside gene matches: 13. The CDR3 DNA is TGCGCCAGAAACAGGGGCCGCGCCGGGACCTATAATTCACCCCTCCACTTT. It codes for CARNRGRAGTYNSPLHF.

The V and J genes are TRBV11-1 and TRBJ2-5, with 8 nucleotides matching TRBD2. The CDR3 has 15 residues. With V trimmed by 5 bases and J by 5 bases, 10 bases remained unmatched. Per the germline V gene, CDR1 is SGHAT and CDR2 is FQDESV (reference sequence). The CDR3 DNA sequence: TGTGCCAGCAGCCTGGGACTAGGGTTGGTGGAGACCCAGTACTTC. The encoded protein is CASSLGLGLVETQYF.

As to this clone: Additional DNA sequences in this sample encode the identical CDR3. The CDR3 protein is CASSPAGPGETQYF. DNA for the CDR3: TGTGCCAGCAGCCCGGCAGGGCCGGGAGAGACCCAGTACTTC. The J gene is TRBJ2-5, the V gene TRBV7-3; perhaps TRBD1 as D (5 bases). The CDR3 extends over 14 amino acids. V was trimmed by 5 bases and J by 4 bases, leaving 14 bases between them. Germline V gives CDR1 SGHTA, CDR2 FQGTGA.

The rearrangement uses TRBV9 and TRBJ2-5; TRBD1 matches 9 bases. CDR1 and CDR2 (germline): SGDLS, YYNGEE. CDR3 size: 15 residues. V shed 3 bases, J shed 1 base, and the junction held 4 bases outside the gene matches. The CDR3 region has the DNA TGTGCCAGCAGCGCAGGACAGGGGTTCCAAGAGACCCAGTACTTC. It yields the protein CASSAGQGFQETQYF.

This chain uses TRBV5-4 with TRBJ2-3; 9 nucleotides align to TRBD2. The CDR3 runs to 18 residues. From germline, CDR1 is SGHNT and CDR2 YYREEE (reference sequence). V was clipped by 2 bases and J by 1 base; unmatched bases: 11. The CDR3 loop is CASSLSAGGRGGTDTQYF. CDR3 bases: TGTGCCAGCAGCTTATCTGCGGGGGGGCGTGGAGGCACAGATACGCAGTATTTT.

This chain joins TRBV10-3 and TRBJ1-1; D perhaps matches TRBD1 (5 bases). Trimming cost V 2 bases and J 1 base, with 8 bases left between them. Germline V CDR1 and CDR2: ENHRY, SYGVKD. This CDR3 is built from 14 residues. CDR3 in amino acids: CAISETQGNTEAFF. The CDR3 DNA sequence: TGTGCCATCAGTGAGACCCAGGGGAACACTGAAGCTTTCTTT.

V and J are TRBV4-2 and TRBJ2-6; D gene ambiguous. Germline V CDR1 and CDR2: LGHNA, YNFKEQ. Trimming took off 1 base at V and 1 base at J, with 11 bases between the two ends. The CDR3 has 17 residues. CDR3 DNA sequence: TGTGCCAGCAGCCAAGGGCAGTTCCCTTCTGGGGCCAACGTCCTGACTTTC. Translation gives CASSQGQFPSGANVLTF.

The chain joins TRBV5-1 to TRBJ2-2, with 7 bases aligning to TRBD1. V dropped 0 bases and J dropped 6; count of bases not matched to a gene: 2. Germline V gives CDR1 SGHRS, CDR2 YFSETQ. CDR3 length: 14 amino acids. CDR3 DNA: TGCGCCAGCAGCTTGGCGACAGGGCCCGGGGAGCTGTTTTTT. Protein sequence: CASSLATGPGELFF.

The chain couples TRBV28 to TRBJ1-5; maybe TRBD1 (5 bases). This CDR3 is built from 14 residues. Germline V gene data show CDR1 as MDHEN and CDR2 as SYDVKM. Trimming removed 3 bases from V and 4 bases from J, with 10 bases in between. The DNA of the CDR3 is TGTGCCAGCAGTTTTGACAGCGTGAATCAGCCCCAGCATTTT. Residues: CASSFDSVNQPQHF.

This chain uses TRBV5-6 with TRBJ2-2; weak D call: TRBD1 (5 bases). Germline values: CDR1 SGHDT, CDR2 YYEEEE. CDR3 size: 15 residues. V was clipped by 0 bases and J by 7 bases, with 13 bases between them. The CDR3 DNA is TGTGCCAGCAGCTTGGGGCAGGGAAGAATCGGGGAGCTGTTTTTT. Translating it yields CASSLGQGRIGELFF.

The genes are TRBV9 and TRBJ2-3; TRBD2 agrees at 13 bases. Germline V lookup: CDR1 SGDLS, CDR2 YYNGEE. This CDR3 comprises 16 residues. V gave up 3 bases and J gave up 10 bases; unmatched junction bases: 11. The CDR3 DNA is TGTGCCAGCAGCGGAACGACTAGCGGGGGGATCGAGGCGCAGTATTTT. It specifies CASSGTTSGGIEAQYF. Combining the CDR3 with reference TRBV9 and TRBJ2-3 gives the whole variable domain DSGVTQTPKHLITATGQRVTLRCSPRSGDLSVYWYQQSLDQGLQFLIQYYNGEERAKGNILERFSAQQFPDLHSELNLSSLELGDSALYFCASSGTTSGGIEAQYFGPGTRLTVL.

The J gene is TRBJ1-2, the V gene TRBV30; TRBD1 is a possible D gene (6 bases). The V end lost 3 bases, the J end lost 7 bases, and 18 bases lay between the germline ends. This CDR3 is built from 14 residues. Germline CDR1 GTSNPN, CDR2 SVGIG (reference sequence). The CDR3: CAWRTTGFLGGYTF. DNA of the CDR3: TGTGCCTGGAGGACCACAGGGTTCTTAGGTGGCTACACCTTC.

The genes are TRBV5-1 and TRBJ2-7; TRBD2 agrees at 9 bases. V lost 5 bases and J lost 2; bases outside the gene matches: 5. There are 14 residues in the CDR3. Germline loops: CDR1 SGHRS, CDR2 YFSETQ. The CDR3 DNA is TGCGCCAGCAGTTGGACTAGCGTCGCCTACGAGCAGTACTTC. It yields the protein CASSWTSVAYEQYF.

The rearrangement uses TRBV19 and TRBJ2-7, with 9 bases matching TRBD1. The CDR3 length is 14 residues. The V segment lost 4 bases and the J segment 3 bases; nucleotides outside the gene matches: 4. The germline V gene has CDR1 LNHDA and CDR2 SQIVND (reference sequence). In DNA form, the CDR3 reads TGTGCCAGTAGTAGCCTGGGACAGGGCTACGAGCAGTACTTC. Translated, it gives CASSSLGQGYEQYF.

V gene TRBV9 combines with J gene TRBJ2-2; TRBD2 matches at 10 bases. With 1 base clipped from V and 1 base from J, the junction kept 4 bases outside the gene matches. This CDR3 is built from 17 residues. The germline V gene has CDR1 SGDLS and CDR2 YYNGEE. Here the CDR3 DNA reads TGTGCCAGCAGCGTACTAGCGGGGGTCTTGAACACCGGGGAGCTGTTTTTT. Its protein product is CASSVLAGVLNTGELFF.

The table lists this clone with a few counts. This chain joins TRBV6-5 and TRBJ1-6; a possible D gene is TRBD1 (5 bases). The CDR3 has 14 residues. V was trimmed by 4 bases and J by 2 bases, leaving 6 bases between them. CDR1 is MNHEY, CDR2 SVGAGI, per germline. The CDR3 nucleotides are TGTGCCAGCAGTTCAGGGCCCTATAATTCACCCCTCCACTTT. It codes for CASSSGPYNSPLHF.

The J gene is TRBJ2-7, the V gene TRBV19, with D tentatively TRBD1 (6 bases). This CDR3 is 13 amino acids long. From germline, CDR1 is LNHDA and CDR2 SQIVND (reference sequence). The V gene lost 8 bases and the J gene lost 2 bases, with 13 bases spanning the gap. The CDR3 DNA follows: TGTGCCAGTGGTCGGCCAGGGGCCTACGAGCAGTACTTC. Protein sequence: CASGRPGAYEQYF.

The chain carries TRBV28 and TRBJ1-1; TRBD1 matches 7 bases. The V and J ends lost 6 bases and 4 bases, in that order; junction bases with no gene match: 5. The CDR3 is 13 residues long. Germline V gene sequence: CDR1 MDHEN, CDR2 SYDVKM. CDR3 in DNA: TGTGCCAGCAGCCAGGGGGGCGCCACTGAAGCTTTCTTT. Translation gives CASSQGGATEAFF.

This clone has just one count. The V and J genes are TRBV5-1 and TRBJ2-2; D possibly corresponds to TRBD2 (5 bases). Looked up from germline, CDR1 is SGHRS and CDR2 is YFSETQ. The CDR3 spans 14 residues. Between the trimmed V and J ends, which lost 1 base and 5 bases, there was a span of 9 bases. The CDR3 DNA reads as TGCGCCAGCAGCTTGAGTCGGGAAACCGGGGAGCTGTTTTTT. This codes for CASSLSRETGELFF.

A single count supports this clone. The V gene is TRBV9, the J gene TRBJ1-6; D might be TRBD1 (5 bases). Trimming left V 0 bases short and J 5 bases short, with 9 bases between. The CDR3 length is 15 residues. Per germline, CDR1 SGDLS and CDR2 YYNGEE. CDR3 DNA: TGTGCCAGCAGCGTAGGGGGGGGTGATAATTCACCCCTCCACTTT. It is translated as CASSVGGGDNSPLHF.

This clone was seen more than once but under ten times. The chain recombines TRBV28 with TRBJ2-3; 14 bases match TRBD2. Losses at the gene ends were 5 bases for V and 2 bases for J; bases not matched to a gene: 3. The CDR3 runs 16 residues. Germline V gives CDR1 MDHEN, CDR2 SYDVKM. DNA of the CDR3: TGTGCCAGCAGTCCGGGACTAGCGGGGGTCACAGATACGCAGTATTTT. It is translated as CASSPGLAGVTDTQYF.

This clone was found once. The chain links TRBV6-5 to TRBJ2-2, with TRBD1 matching 7 bases. Germline loops: CDR1 MNHEY, CDR2 SVGAGI. There are 15 residues in the CDR3. V dropped 4 bases and J dropped 7; count of bases not matched to a gene: 9. CDR3 DNA sequence: TGTGCCAGCAGTTTCTTGGGACAGTCCTTCGGGGAGCTGTTTTTT. Translation gives CASSFLGQSFGELFF.

About this clone: An end of the junction differs from the germline gene, which may be a read error. J is TRBJ2-7 and V is TRBV7-9; tentatively, D is TRBD1 (5 bases). CDR1 SEHNR and CDR2 FQNEAQ come from the germline V gene (reference sequence). This CDR3 has 13 amino acids. The CDR3 reads CSSSFGDSYEQYF. The CDR3 bases are TGTTCCAGCAGCTTCGGAGACAGCTACGAGCAGTACTTC.

J is TRBJ1-3 and V is TRBV19; possibly TRBD1 for D (6 bases). This CDR3 region has 15 residues. V lost 6 bases to trimming and J lost 0 bases, with 12 bases between them. Germline V gene sequence: CDR1 LNHDA, CDR2 SQIVND (reference sequence). The CDR3 reads CASSRDRNSGNTIYF. Written as DNA, the CDR3 is TGTGCCAGTAGCCGTGACAGGAACTCTGGAAACACCATATATTTT. The full variable domain, with the rest looked up from reference TRBV19 and TRBJ1-3, is DGGITQSPKYLFRKEGQNVTLSCEQNLNHDAMYWYRQDPGQGLRLIYYSQIVNDFQKGDIAEGYSVSREKKESFPLTVTSAQKNPTAFYLCASSRDRNSGNTIYFGEGSWLTVV.

The rearrangement uses TRBV27 and TRBJ1-5; D ambiguous. This CDR3 is built from 15 residues. Germline values: CDR1 MNHEY, CDR2 SMNVEV (reference sequence). V gave up 5 bases and J gave up 6 bases, with 17 bases separating them. CDR3 loop: CASSPTGSWGQPQHF. In nucleotides, the CDR3 is TGTGCCAGCAGTCCGACGGGGTCTTGGGGTCAGCCCCAGCATTTT.

This chain connects TRBV5-1 to TRBJ2-1; D ambiguous. Germline values: CDR1 SGHRS, CDR2 YFSETQ. This CDR3 is built from 12 residues. V was cut by 5 bases and J by 9 bases, with 12 bases left in between. CDR3 coding DNA: TGCGCCAGCAGGCCCCATCTAGGTGAGCAGTTCTTC. It codes for CASRPHLGEQFF.

The chain uses TRBV9 and TRBJ1-2, with 8 bases fitting TRBD1. The CDR3 extends over 14 amino acids. With V trimmed by 2 bases and J by 7 bases, 7 bases remained unmatched. Per the germline V gene, CDR1 is SGDLS and CDR2 is YYNGEE. The DNA for the CDR3 is TGTGCCAGCAGCGTTTCTGGACAGGGTGGTGGCTACACCTTC. Residues: CASSVSGQGGGYTF.

V and J are TRBV7-2 and TRBJ1-2; no clear D gene. Germline lookup yields CDR1 SGHTA and CDR2 FQGNSA. The CDR3 sequence is 12 residues long. The V end was cut by 3 bases, the J end by 4 bases, with 6 bases between. The chain's CDR3 is CASSFDTYGYTF. CDR3 coding DNA: TGTGCCAGCAGCTTTGACACCTATGGCTACACCTTC.

The DNA of the CDR3 is TGTGCCAGCAGCTTAGATGGACTAGCGGTTTATTACGAGCAGTACTTC. This translates into CASSLDGLAVYYEQYF. The chain is built from TRBV11-2 and TRBJ2-7; 10 nucleotides agree with TRBD2. Germline assignment: CDR1 SGHAT and CDR2 FQNNGV. The ends lost 0 bases at V and 4 bases at J; junction bases unmatched: 6. CDR3 length: 16 residues. The complete variable domain, with remaining parts taken from reference TRBV11-2 and TRBJ2-7, reads EAGVAQSPRYKIIEKRQSVAFWCNPISGHATLYWYQQILGQGPKLLIQFQNNGVVDDSQLPKDRFSAERLKGVDSTLKIQPAKLEDSAVYLCASSLDGLAVYYEQYFGPGTRLTVT.

The chain recombines TRBV10-2 with TRBJ2-7, with a possible D match to TRBD2 (6 bases). This CDR3 contains 13 residues. The germline gives CDR1 WSHSY, CDR2 SAAADI. V lost 11 bases and J lost 2, with 16 bases in between. CDR3 in amino acids: CAVKGSGPYEQYF. The CDR3 coding sequence is TGCGCCGTCAAGGGTAGCGGCCCCTACGAGCAGTACTTC.

The chain joins TRBV5-8 to TRBJ1-3; 8 bases are shared with TRBD1. V lost 1 base, J lost 4 bases, and 4 bases stayed unmatched. CDR1 SGHTS and CDR2 YDEGEE come from the germline V gene. This CDR3 is built from 15 residues. The CDR3 nucleotides are TGTGCCAGCAGCTTGAGGACAGGGTCGGGAAACACCATATATTTT. As protein: CASSLRTGSGNTIYF.